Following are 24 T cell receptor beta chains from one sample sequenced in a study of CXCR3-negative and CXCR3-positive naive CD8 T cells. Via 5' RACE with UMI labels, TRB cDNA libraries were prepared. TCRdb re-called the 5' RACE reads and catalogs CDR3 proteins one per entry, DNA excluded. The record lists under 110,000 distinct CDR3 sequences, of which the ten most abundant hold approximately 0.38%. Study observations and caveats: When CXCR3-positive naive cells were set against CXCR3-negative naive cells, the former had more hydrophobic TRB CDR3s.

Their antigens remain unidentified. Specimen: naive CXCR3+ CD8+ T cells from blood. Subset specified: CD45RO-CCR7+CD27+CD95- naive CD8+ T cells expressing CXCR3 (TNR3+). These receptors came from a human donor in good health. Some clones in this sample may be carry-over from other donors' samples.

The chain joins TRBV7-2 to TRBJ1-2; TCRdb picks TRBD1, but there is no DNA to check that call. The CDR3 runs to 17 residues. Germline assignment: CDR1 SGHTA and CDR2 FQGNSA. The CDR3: CASSPLTNRGALAGYTF.

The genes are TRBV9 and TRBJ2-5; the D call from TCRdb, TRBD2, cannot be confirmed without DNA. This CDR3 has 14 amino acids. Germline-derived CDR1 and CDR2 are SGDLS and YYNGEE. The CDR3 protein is CASSVAGAGETQYF.

The CDR3 loop reads CASSQDRGTAAFF. The gene calls are TRBV3-1 and TRBJ1-1; the TCRdb D gene call, TRBD1, has no DNA to confirm it. From germline, CDR1 is LGHDT and CDR2 YNNKEL (reference sequence). The CDR3 consists of 13 residues.

CDR3 residues: CASSLNGPRDLTNYGYTF. The chain couples TRBV7-3 to TRBJ1-2; TCRdb picks TRBD1, but there is no DNA to check that call. Germline CDR1 is SGHTA and CDR2 is FQGTGA. The CDR3 has 18 residues.

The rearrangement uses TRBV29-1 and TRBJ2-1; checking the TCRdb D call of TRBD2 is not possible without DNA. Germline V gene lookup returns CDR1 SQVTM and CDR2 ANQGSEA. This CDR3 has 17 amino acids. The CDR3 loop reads CSAEGTSGGRAVGEQFF.

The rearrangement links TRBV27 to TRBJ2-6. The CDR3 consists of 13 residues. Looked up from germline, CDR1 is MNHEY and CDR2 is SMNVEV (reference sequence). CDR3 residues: CASGDSGANVLTF.

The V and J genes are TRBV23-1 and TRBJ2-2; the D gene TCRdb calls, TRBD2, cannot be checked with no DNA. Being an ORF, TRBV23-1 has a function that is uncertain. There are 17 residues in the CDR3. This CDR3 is CASSPKVPGPNTGELFF.

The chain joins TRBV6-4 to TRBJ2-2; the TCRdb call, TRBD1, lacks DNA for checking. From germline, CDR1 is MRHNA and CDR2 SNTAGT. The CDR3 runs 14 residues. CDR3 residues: CASSESTGSGELFF.

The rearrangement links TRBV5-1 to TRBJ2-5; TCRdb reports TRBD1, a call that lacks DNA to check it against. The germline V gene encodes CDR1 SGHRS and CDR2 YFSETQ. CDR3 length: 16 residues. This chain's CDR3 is CASSWNLYGQQETQYF.

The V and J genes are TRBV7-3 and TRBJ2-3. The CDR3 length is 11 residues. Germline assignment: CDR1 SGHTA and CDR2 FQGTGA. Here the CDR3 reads CASSDADTQYF.

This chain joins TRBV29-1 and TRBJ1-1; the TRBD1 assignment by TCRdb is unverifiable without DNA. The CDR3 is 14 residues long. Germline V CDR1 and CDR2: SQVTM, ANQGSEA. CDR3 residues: CSVSDGTGIRGAFF.

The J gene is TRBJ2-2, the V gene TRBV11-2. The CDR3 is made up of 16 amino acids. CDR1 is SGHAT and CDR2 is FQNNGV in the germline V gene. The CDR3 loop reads CASSSDGFANTGELFF. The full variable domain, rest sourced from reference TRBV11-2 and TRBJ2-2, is EAGVAQSPRYKIIEKRQSVAFWCNPISGHATLYWYQQILGQGPKLLIQFQNNGVVDDSQLPKDRFSAERLKGVDSTLKIQPAKLEDSAVYLCASSSDGFANTGELFFGEGSRLTVL.

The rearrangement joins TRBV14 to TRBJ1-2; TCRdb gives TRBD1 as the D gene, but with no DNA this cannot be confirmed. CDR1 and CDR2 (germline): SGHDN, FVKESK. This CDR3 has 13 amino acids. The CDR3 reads CASSERDRYGYTF.

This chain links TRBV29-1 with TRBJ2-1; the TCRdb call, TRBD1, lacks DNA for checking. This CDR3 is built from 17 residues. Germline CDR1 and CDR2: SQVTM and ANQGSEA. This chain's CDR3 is CSVEGGTRRVWANEQFF.

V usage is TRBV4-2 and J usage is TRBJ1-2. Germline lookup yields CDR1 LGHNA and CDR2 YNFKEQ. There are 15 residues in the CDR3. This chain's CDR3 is CASSQARESLYGYTF.

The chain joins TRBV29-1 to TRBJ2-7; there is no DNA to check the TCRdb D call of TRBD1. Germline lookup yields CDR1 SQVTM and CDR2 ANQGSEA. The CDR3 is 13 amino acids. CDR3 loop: CSAAGGLAYEQYF.

The CDR3 here is CSVRQIDTDTQYF. J is TRBJ2-3 and V is TRBV29-1. Per germline, CDR1 SQVTM and CDR2 ANQGSEA. The length of the CDR3 is 13 residues.

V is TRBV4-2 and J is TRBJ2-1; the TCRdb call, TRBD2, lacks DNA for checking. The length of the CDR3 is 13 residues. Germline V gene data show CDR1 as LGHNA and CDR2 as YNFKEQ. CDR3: CASTPPAGDEQFF.

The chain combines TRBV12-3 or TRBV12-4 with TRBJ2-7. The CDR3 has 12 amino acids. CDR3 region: CASSWDTYEQYF.

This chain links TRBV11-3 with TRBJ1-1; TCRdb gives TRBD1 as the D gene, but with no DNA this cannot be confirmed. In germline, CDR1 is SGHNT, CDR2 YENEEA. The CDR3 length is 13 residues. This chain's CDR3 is CASSLTVGAYTFF.

The chain's CDR3 is CSVGDHRVGREKLFF. The chain joins TRBV29-1 to TRBJ1-4. Germline assignment: CDR1 SQVTM and CDR2 ANQGSEA. This CDR3 has 15 amino acids. Complete variable domain (other parts from reference TRBV29-1 and TRBJ1-4): SAVISQKPSRDICQRGTSLTIQCQVDSQVTMMFWYRQQPGQSLTLIATANQGSEATYESGFVIDKFPISRPNLTFSTLTVSNMSPEDSSIYLCSVGDHRVGREKLFFGSGTQLSVL.

This CDR3 reads CAVPDSYEQYF. The chain uses TRBV21-1 and TRBJ2-7. TRBV21-1 is termed a pseudogene. CDR3 length equals 11 residues.

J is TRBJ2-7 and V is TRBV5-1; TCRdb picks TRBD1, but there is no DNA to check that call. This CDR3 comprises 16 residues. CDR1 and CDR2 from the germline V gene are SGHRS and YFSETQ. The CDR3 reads CASSLDPGQGGYEQYF.

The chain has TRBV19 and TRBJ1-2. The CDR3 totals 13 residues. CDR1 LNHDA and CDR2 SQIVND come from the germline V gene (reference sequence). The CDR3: CASKNSGDYGYTF.